This record covers a single TCR beta chain. The data originate from a study of blood T cells in healthy people across ages. This CDR3 is built from 17 residues. The ends lost 8 bases at V and 2 bases at J; junction bases unmatched: 12. Germline V gene sequence: CDR1 MNHEY, CDR2 SMNVEV (reference sequence). Extractions gave at least 6 micrograms of total RNA per sample. A sample-barcoded 5' primer and a J-beta primer mix were used in a second PCR of about 7 to 12 cycles. TCRdb analysed the 5' RACE reads with MiXCR anew, one entry per CDR3 protein. The sample includes around 710,000 distinct CDR3 sequences, around 46% of them seen just once.

The sequencing sample was made of blood. The chain joins TRBV27 to TRBJ2-1, with TRBD2 matching over 10 bases. The sequence was collected from a woman in her sixties or seventies in good health. This CDR3 is CASPPYSGRLPYNEQFF. The CDR3 region has the DNA TGTGCCAGCCCCCCTTATAGCGGGAGGCTACCCTACAATGAGCAGTTCTTC.